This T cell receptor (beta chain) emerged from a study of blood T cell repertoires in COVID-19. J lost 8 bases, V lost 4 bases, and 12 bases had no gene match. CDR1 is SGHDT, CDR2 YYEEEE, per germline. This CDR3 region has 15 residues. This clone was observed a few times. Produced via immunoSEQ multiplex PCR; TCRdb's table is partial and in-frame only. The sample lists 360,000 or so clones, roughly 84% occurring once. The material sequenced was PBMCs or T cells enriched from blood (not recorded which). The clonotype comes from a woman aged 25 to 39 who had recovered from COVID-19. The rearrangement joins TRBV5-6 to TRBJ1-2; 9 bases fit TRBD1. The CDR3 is CASSPPLGTGNGYTF. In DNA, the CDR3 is TGTGCCAGCAGCCCCCCCCTTGGGACAGGGAACGGCTACACCTTC. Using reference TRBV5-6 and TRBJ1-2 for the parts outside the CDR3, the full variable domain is DAGVTQSPTHLIKTRGQQVTLRCSPKSGHDTVSWYQQALGQGPQFIFQYYEEEERQRGNFPDRFSGHQFPNYSSELNVNALLLGDSALYLCASSPPLGTGNGYTFGSGTRLTVV.